The present TCR beta chain was sequenced within a study of response to subunit inactivated influenza vaccine. Whole-study results and caveats: It was the authors' suggestion that each seasonal influenza vaccination recruits few new T cells.

TCRdb re-called the RT-PCR reads with MiXCR, one entry per CDR3 protein. The table shows approximately 500,000 distinct CDR3 sequences, with 12% to 15% occurring only once. This clonotype was seen a few times. Its target is not known. The receptor's source is a man aged 50-59 years who received an inactivated influenza vaccine. Sample: PBMCs from blood, taken about 11 days after vaccination.

The CDR3 nucleotides are TGCAGTGCCCGCCCTAGCGGAACCTACGAGCAGTACTTC. This sequence encodes CSARPSGTYEQYF. The V and J genes are TRBV20-1 and TRBJ2-7; 7 bases agree with TRBD2. The germline V gene has CDR1 DFQATT and CDR2 SNEGSKA (reference sequence). This CDR3 spans 13 amino acids. V lost 6 bases to trimming and J lost 2 bases; unmatched junction nucleotides: 7.